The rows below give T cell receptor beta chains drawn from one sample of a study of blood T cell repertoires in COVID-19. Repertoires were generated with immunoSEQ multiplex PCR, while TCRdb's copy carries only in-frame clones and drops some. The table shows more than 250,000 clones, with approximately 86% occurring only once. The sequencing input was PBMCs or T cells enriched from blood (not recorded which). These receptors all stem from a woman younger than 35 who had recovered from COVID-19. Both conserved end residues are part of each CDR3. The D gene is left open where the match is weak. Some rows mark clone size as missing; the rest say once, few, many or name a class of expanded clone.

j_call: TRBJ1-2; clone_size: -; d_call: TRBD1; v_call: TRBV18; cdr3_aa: CASSRQGSNYGYTF; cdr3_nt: TGTGCCAGCTCACGACAGGGGTCTAACTATGGCTACACCTTC
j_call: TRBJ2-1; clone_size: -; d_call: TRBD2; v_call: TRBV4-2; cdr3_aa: CASSQLGTSGYNEQFF; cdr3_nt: TGTGCCAGCAGCCAATTGGGGACTAGCGGTTACAATGAGCAGTTCTTC
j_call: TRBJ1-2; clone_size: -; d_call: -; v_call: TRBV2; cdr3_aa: CARDTGLNNYGYTF; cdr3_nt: TGTGCCAGGGATACAGGGCTCAATAATTATGGCTACACCTTC
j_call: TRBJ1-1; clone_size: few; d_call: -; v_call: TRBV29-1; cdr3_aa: CSVDPVLNTEAFF; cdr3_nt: TGCAGCGTTGATCCGGTCTTGAACACTGAAGCTTTCTTT
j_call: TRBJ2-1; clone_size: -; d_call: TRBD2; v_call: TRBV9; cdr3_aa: CASSVGTGGANEQFF; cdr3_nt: TGTGCCAGCAGCGTAGGGACGGGGGGGGCCAATGAGCAGTTCTTC
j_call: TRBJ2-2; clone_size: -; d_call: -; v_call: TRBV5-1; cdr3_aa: CASSLSGSNTGELFF; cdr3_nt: TGCGCCAGCAGCTTGTCCGGGAGCAACACCGGGGAGCTGTTTTTT
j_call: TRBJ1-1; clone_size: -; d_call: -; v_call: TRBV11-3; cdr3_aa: CASSLNRNRATEAFF; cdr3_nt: TGTGCCAGCAGCTTAAACAGGAATCGGGCCACTGAAGCTTTCTTT
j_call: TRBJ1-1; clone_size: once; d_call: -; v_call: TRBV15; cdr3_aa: CATSRDLGASTEAFF; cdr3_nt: TGTGCCACCAGCAGGGACCTGGGGGCTAGCACTGAAGCTTTCTTT
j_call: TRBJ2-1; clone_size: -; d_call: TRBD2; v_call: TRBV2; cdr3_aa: CASSSGLGNEQFF; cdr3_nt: TGTGCCAGCAGTAGTGGACTAGGCAATGAGCAGTTCTTC
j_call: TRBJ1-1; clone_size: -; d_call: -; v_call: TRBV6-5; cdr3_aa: CASSSRGQPLNTEAFF; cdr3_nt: TGTGCCAGCAGTTCCCGCGGACAGCCTTTGAACACTGAAGCTTTCTTT
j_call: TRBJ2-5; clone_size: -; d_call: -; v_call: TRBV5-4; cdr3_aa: CASSLGGTQYF; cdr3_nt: TGTGCCAGCAGCTTGGGCGGGACCCAGTACTTC
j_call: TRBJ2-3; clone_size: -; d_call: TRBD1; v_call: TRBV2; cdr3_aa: CASSNRGPSTDTQYF; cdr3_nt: TGTGCCAGCAGTAACAGGGGACCTAGCACAGATACGCAGTATTTT
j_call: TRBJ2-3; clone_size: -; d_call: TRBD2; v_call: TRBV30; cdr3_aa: CAWRELAGGVDTQYF; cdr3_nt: TGTGCCTGGAGGGAGCTAGCGGGAGGGGTGGATACGCAGTATTTT
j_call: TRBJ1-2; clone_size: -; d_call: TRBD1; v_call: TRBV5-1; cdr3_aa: CASSLDGQGEIGYTF; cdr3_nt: TGCGCCAGCAGCTTGGATGGGCAGGGGGAAATAGGCTACACCTTC
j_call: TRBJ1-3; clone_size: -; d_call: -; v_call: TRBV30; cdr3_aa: CAWSVFTGNTIYF; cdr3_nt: TGTGCCTGGAGTGTATTTACTGGAAACACCATATATTTT
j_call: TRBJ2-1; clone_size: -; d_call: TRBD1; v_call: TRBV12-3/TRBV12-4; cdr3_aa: CASSPQGADEQFF; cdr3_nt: TGTGCCAGCAGTCCACAGGGGGCAGACGAGCAGTTCTTC
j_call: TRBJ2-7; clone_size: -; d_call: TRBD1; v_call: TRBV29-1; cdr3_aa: CSVEDLDRGSGEQYF; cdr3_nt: TGCAGCGTTGAGGACCTCGACAGGGGGTCGGGCGAGCAGTACTTC
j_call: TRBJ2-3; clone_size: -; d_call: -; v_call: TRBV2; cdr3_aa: CASSVTTRTDTQYF; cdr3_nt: TGTGCCAGCAGTGTAACTACCCGCACAGATACGCAGTATTTT
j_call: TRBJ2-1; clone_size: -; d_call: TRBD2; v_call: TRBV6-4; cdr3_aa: CASSEGGGRTWNEQFF; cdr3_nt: TGTGCCAGCAGTGAGGGTGGCGGGAGGACCTGGAATGAGCAGTTCTTC
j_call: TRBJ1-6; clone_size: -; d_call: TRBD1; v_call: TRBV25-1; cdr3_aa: CASRGTGAYNSPLHF; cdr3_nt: TGTGCCAGCAGAGGGACAGGGGCATATAATTCACCCCTCCACTTT
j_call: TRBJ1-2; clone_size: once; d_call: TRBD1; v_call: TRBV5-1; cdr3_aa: CASSLAYRGRDPGYTF; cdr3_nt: TGCGCCAGCAGCTTGGCCTACAGGGGGCGGGATCCTGGCTACACCTTC
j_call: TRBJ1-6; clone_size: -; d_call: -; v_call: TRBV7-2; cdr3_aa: CASSWGHYNSPLHF; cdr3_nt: TGTGCCAGCAGCTGGGGACACTATAATTCACCCCTCCACTTT
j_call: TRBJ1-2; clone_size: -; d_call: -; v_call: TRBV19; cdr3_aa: CASSTPEQIGYTF; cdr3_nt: TGTGCCAGTAGTACCCCGGAACAGATCGGCTACACCTTC
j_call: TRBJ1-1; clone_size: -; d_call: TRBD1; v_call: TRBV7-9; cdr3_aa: CASSQAGQGVFPEAFF; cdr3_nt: TGTGCCAGCAGTCAAGCGGGACAGGGGGTTTTTCCTGAAGCTTTCTTT
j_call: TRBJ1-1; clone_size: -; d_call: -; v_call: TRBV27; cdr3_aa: CASSIFSNTEAFF; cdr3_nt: TGTGCCAGCAGTATCTTCAGTAACACTGAAGCTTTCTTT
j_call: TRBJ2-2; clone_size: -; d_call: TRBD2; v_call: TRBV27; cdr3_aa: CASSGLAGVSGELFF; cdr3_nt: TGTGCCAGCAGCGGACTAGCGGGAGTGAGCGGGGAGCTGTTTTTT
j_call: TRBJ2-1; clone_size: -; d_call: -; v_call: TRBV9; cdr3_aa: CASSVGAPYEQFF; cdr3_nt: TGTGCCAGCAGCGTGGGCGCCCCGTATGAGCAGTTCTTC
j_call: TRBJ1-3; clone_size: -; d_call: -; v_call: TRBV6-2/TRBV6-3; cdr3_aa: CASSYSPRETIYF; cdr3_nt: TGTGCCAGCAGTTACTCACCCCGGGAGACCATATATTTT
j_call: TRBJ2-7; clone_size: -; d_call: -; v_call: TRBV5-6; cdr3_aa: CASSSGTRDSYEQYF; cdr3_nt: TGTGCCAGCAGCTCCGGGACAAGGGACTCCTACGAGCAGTACTTC
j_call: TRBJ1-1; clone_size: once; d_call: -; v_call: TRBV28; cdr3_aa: CASSFAGWVNTEAFF; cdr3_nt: TGTGCCAGCAGTTTTGCAGGGTGGGTGAACACTGAAGCTTTCTTT
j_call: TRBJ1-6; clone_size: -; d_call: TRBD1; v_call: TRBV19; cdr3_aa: CASSPGQGAGSPLHF; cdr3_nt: TGTGCCAGTAGCCCGGGACAGGGAGCGGGTTCACCCCTCCACTTT
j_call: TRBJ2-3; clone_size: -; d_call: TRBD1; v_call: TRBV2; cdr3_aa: CASSHRGPSTDTQYF; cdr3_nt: TGTGCCAGCAGTCACAGGGGGCCTAGCACAGATACGCAGTATTTT
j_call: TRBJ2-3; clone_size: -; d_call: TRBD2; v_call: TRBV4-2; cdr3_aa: CASSQDPGLAGGSDTQYF; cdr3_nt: TGTGCCAGCAGCCAAGACCCGGGACTAGCGGGAGGGTCAGATACGCAGTATTTT
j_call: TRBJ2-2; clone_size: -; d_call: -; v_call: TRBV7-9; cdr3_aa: CASTQRLNTGELFF; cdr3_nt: TGTGCCAGCACCCAGCGGCTGAACACCGGGGAGCTGTTTTTT
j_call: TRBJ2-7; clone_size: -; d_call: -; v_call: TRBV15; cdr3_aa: CATSRDPGDYEQYF; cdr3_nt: TGTGCCACCAGCAGAGATCCAGGGGACTACGAGCAGTACTTC
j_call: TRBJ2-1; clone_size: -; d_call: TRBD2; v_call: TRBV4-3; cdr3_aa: CASSLLTGGRNEQFF; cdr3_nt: TGCGCCAGCAGCCTTCTAACGGGGGGGCGAAATGAGCAGTTCTTC
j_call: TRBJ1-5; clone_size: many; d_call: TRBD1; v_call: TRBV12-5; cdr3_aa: CASGSTGTNGDQPQHF; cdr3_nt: TGTGCTAGTGGTTCGACAGGGACCAACGGAGATCAGCCCCAGCATTTT
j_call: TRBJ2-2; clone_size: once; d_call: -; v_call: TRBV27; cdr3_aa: CASSSTGTGELFF; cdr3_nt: TGTGCCAGCAGTTCCACAGGGACCGGGGAGCTGTTTTTT